This T cell receptor beta chain was recorded in a study of blood T cells in healthy people across ages. This CDR3 spans 13 amino acids. Germline values: CDR1 MDHEN, CDR2 SYDVKM. This clonotype was seen more than once but under ten times. The junction does not match germline at one end; this may be a read error. A J-beta primer mix and a sample-barcoded 5' primer were used in a second PCR of roughly 6 to 11 cycles. From the 5' RACE reads, TCRdb called clonotypes with MiXCR, one entry per CDR3 protein. The data hold approximately 730,000 distinct CDR3 sequences, with about 40% observed a single time. The chain carries TRBV28 and TRBJ2-5; D ambiguous. The sequencing input was blood. This TCR derives from a woman aged 55-69 years in good health. The chain's CDR3 is CASSLIVQGTQYF. In DNA, the CDR3 is TGTGCCAGCAGTTTGATCGTCCAAGGGACCCAGTACTTC.